Below, one T cell receptor (beta chain) is given with its context. The target antigen is unknown. At one end the junction does not follow the germline gene, possibly because of a read error. Germline CDR1 and CDR2: MGHRA and YSYEKL. This CDR3 spans 14 amino acids. Sequencing used immunoSEQ multiplex PCR; TCRdb keeps in-frame clones, though not all of them. The top ten hold 0.37% of the sample, which has 2,500,000 or so clones, around 93% seen once. This entry belongs to a study of shared clonotypes between healthy human individuals. Study outcomes and limitations: It was the non-shared clonotypes that had lower generation probabilities than clonotypes shared by all four donors.

The sequencing sample was made of naive CD4+ T cells from PBMCs. The subset denotes: CD45RA+ positively selected. This TCR derives from a man younger than 35 in good health. Some clones in this sample may be carry-over from other donors' samples. This rearrangement joins TRBV4-1 to TRBJ2-7; 8 bases align to TRBD1. The CDR3 nucleotides read TGTGCCAGCAGCCCAGGACAGGGCTCCCACGAGCAGTACTTC. This sequence encodes CASSPGQGSHEQYF.